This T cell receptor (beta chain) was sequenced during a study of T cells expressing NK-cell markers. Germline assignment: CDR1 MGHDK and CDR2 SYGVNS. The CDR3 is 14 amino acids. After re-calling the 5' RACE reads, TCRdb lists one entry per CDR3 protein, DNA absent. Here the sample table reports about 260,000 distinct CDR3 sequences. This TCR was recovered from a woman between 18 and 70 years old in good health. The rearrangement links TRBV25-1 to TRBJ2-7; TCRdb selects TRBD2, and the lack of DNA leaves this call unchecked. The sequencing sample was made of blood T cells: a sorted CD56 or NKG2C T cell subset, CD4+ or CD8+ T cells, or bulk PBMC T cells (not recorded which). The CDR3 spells CATEGFIGLNEQYF.